These 32 T cell receptor beta chains originate from one sample sequenced in a study of graft-versus-host responses after intestinal transplantation. Using immunoSEQ multiplex PCR, the repertoire was profiled, and TCRdb retains in-frame clones only, with some absent. In the table there are about 92,000 clones, over 80% of which are singletons. Antigens of these TCRs are unknown. The sample in question was unstimulated CD8+ T cells sorted from spleen or lymph node cells, obtained before intestinal transplant. The receptors come from a human donor who received an intestinal transplant.

This clone was found a few times. The genes are TRBV5-6 and TRBJ2-1; no definite D call. The V gene's germline CDR1 is SGHDT and CDR2 YYEEEE. CDR3 length: 13 residues. Trimming pared 0 bases from V and 7 bases from J, leaving 8 bases between. Here the CDR3 DNA reads TGTGCCAGCAGCTTGGATAGGGATAATGAGCAGTTCTTC. Translation: CASSLDRDNEQFF.

This chain joins TRBV27 and TRBJ2-1; no definite D call. V lost 0 bases to trimming and J lost 4 bases, with 7 bases between them. This CDR3 spans 14 amino acids. Per germline, CDR1 MNHEY and CDR2 SMNVEV (reference sequence). In DNA, the CDR3 is TGTGCCAGCAGTTTATCGGACGGATACAATGAGCAGTTCTTC. It yields the protein CASSLSDGYNEQFF.

This clone was detected only a few times. The CDR3 coding sequence is TGTGCCAGCAGCCAAGCCGTAGCGGGAGGGGGAGAGACCCAGTACTTC. This codes for CASSQAVAGGGETQYF. This chain joins TRBV4-2 and TRBJ2-5; TRBD2 matches at 11 bases. V shed 1 base and J 4 bases; nucleotides not matched to a gene: 5. CDR1 LGHNA and CDR2 YNFKEQ come from the germline V gene. CDR3 size: 16 residues.

This chain uses TRBV5-4 with TRBJ1-1; 7 positions match TRBD1. The trim removed 4 bases at V and 8 bases at J, leaving 8 bases unmatched. Germline CDR1 SGHNT, CDR2 YYREEE (reference sequence). The length of the CDR3 is 13 residues. The CDR3 here is CASSPTGTGEAFF. CDR3 nucleotide sequence: TGTGCCAGCAGCCCGACAGGGACTGGGGAAGCTTTCTTT.

The rearrangement uses TRBV7-3 and TRBJ1-1; D uncertain. CDR1 and CDR2 (germline): SGHTA, FQGTGA. Trimming cost V 3 bases and J 0 bases, with 5 bases left between them. CDR3 length equals 13 residues. The chain's CDR3 is CASSFGLNTEAFF. In nucleotides, the CDR3 is TGTGCCAGCAGCTTCGGGTTGAACACTGAAGCTTTCTTT.

This clone was recorded only once. The chain employs TRBV27 and TRBJ1-1; D is perhaps TRBD1 (6 bases). Trimming cost V 2 bases and J 1 base, with 11 bases left between them. Per the germline V gene, CDR1 is MNHEY and CDR2 is SMNVEV (reference sequence). CDR3 size: 15 residues. Here the CDR3 reads CASSLDEQGNTEAFF. The DNA of the CDR3 is TGTGCCAGCAGTTTAGACGAACAGGGGAACACTGAAGCTTTCTTT.

The chain employs TRBV6-6 and TRBJ2-3; 10 bases agree with TRBD2. The CDR3 covers 16 residues. The V segment lost 6 bases and the J segment 1 base; nucleotides outside the gene matches: 7. Per germline, CDR1 MNHNY and CDR2 SVGAGI (reference sequence). CDR3 coding DNA: TGTGCCAGCAGGGGCCTAGCGGGGGATGGCACAGATACGCAGTATTTT. This codes for CASRGLAGDGTDTQYF.

This chain uses TRBV6-5 with TRBJ1-5; 9 bases are a match to TRBD1. V lost 6 bases, J lost 1 base, and 1 base stayed unmatched. CDR3 size: 14 residues. CDR1 MNHEY and CDR2 SVGAGI come from the germline V gene. This CDR3 reads CASRQGASNQPQHF. CDR3 sequence (DNA): TGTGCCAGCAGACAGGGGGCGAGCAATCAGCCCCAGCATTTT.

The chain joins TRBV4-1 to TRBJ1-2; unclear D gene. Per the germline V gene, CDR1 is MGHRA and CDR2 is YSYEKL. This CDR3 contains 16 residues. Trimming took 5 bases from V and 6 from J, leaving 22 bases between them. As DNA, the CDR3 is TGCGCCAGCAGCTTCCCAAATGGCAGGCGCCTTGATGGCTACACCTTC. Translating it yields CASSFPNGRRLDGYTF.

This sequence joins TRBV4-2 and TRBJ2-7, with 13 bases lining up with TRBD2. Per germline, CDR1 LGHNA and CDR2 YNFKEQ. CDR3 length equals 19 residues. Trimming took 4 bases from V and 0 from J; bases not matched to a gene: 12. The CDR3 region has the DNA TGTGCCAGCAGCCCTTCCGGGACTAGCGGGAAAATTACCTCCTACGAGCAGTACTTC. This gives the protein CASSPSGTSGKITSYEQYF.

The V gene is TRBV28, the J gene TRBJ2-7; 8 bases match TRBD1. V was clipped by 5 bases and J by 7 bases; unmatched bases: 10. Germline V gene lookup returns CDR1 MDHEN and CDR2 SYDVKM. CDR3 length: 14 residues. The CDR3 here is CASSPDREVEEQYF. The CDR3 DNA sequence: TGTGCCAGCAGTCCGGACAGGGAGGTTGAAGAGCAGTACTTC. Based on the CDR3 plus reference TRBV28 and TRBJ2-7, the full variable domain is DVKVTQSSRYLVKRTGEKVFLECVQDMDHENMFWYRQDPGLGLRLIYFSYDVKMKEKGDIPEGYSVSREKKERFSLILESASTNQTSMYLCASSPDREVEEQYFGPGTRLTVT.

This clone appeared a few times. V and J are TRBV5-1 and TRBJ1-2; the D gene is possibly TRBD1 (6 bases). The CDR3 has 14 residues. V lost 0 bases and J 1 base, leaving 7 bases between the germline ends. Germline lookup yields CDR1 SGHRS and CDR2 YFSETQ. CDR3 bases: TGCGCCAGCAGCTTGGGGACAGTTAACTATGGCTACACCTTC. Residues: CASSLGTVNYGYTF.

The chain is built from TRBV13 and TRBJ1-3; 7 positions match TRBD1. The CDR3 is 16 amino acids. CDR1 and CDR2 from the germline V gene are PRHDT and FYEKMQ (reference sequence). After removal of 1 base from V and 4 bases from J, the junction contained 7 bases not matched to a gene. CDR3 bases: TGTGCCAGCAGCTTAGTACGACAGGGTACGGGAAACACCATATATTTT. It yields the protein CASSLVRQGTGNTIYF.

This chain links TRBV29-1 with TRBJ2-7, with TRBD1 matching over 7 bases. The CDR3 has 13 amino acids. Germline assignment: CDR1 SQVTM and CDR2 ANQGSEA. Trimming removed 4 bases from V and 3 bases from J; junction bases left unmatched: 6. The CDR3 region has the DNA TGCAGCGTTGGTGGGACAGCGAACTACGAGCAGTACTTC. Its translation is CSVGGTANYEQYF.

The chain carries TRBV2 and TRBJ2-1; the match to TRBD1 covers 10 bases. Losses at the gene ends were 4 bases for V and 1 base for J; bases not matched to a gene: 4. The CDR3 is 16 amino acids. Germline values: CDR1 SNHLY, CDR2 FYNNEI. CDR3 coding DNA: TGTGCCAGCAGTGGGACAGGGGGATCTTCCTACAATGAGCAGTTCTTC. This codes for CASSGTGGSSYNEQFF.

The chain recombines TRBV5-1 with TRBJ2-3; no clear D. Trimming took 0 bases from V and 5 from J, leaving 13 bases between them. In germline, CDR1 is SGHRS, CDR2 YFSETQ. CDR3 length: 15 residues. CDR3 sequence (DNA): TGCGCCAGCAGCTTGGGTGTCAGCGCGAAAGATACGCAGTATTTT. Its protein is CASSLGVSAKDTQYF. The whole variable domain, remainder taken from reference TRBV5-1 and TRBJ2-3, is KAGVTQTPRYLIKTRGQQVTLSCSPISGHRSVSWYQQTPGQGLQFLFEYFSETQRNKGNFPGRFSGRQFSNSRSEMNVSTLELGDSALYLCASSLGVSAKDTQYFGPGTRLTVL.

This rearrangement joins TRBV27 to TRBJ1-2; a weak D match, TRBD1 (5 bases). Germline assignment: CDR1 MNHEY and CDR2 SMNVEV (reference sequence). V was trimmed by 3 bases and J by 5 bases, leaving 10 bases between them. The CDR3 spans 13 residues. The CDR3 bases are TGTGCCAGCAGTTTTGGGACGACATATGGCTACACCTTC. Translated, it gives CASSFGTTYGYTF.

This clone has more than one count but fewer than ten. The chain recombines TRBV27 with TRBJ1-2, with D maybe TRBD1 (5 bases). There are 11 residues in the CDR3. The germline V and J ends were trimmed by 5 bases and 8 bases, with 9 bases remaining between them. Per germline, CDR1 MNHEY and CDR2 SMNVEV (reference sequence). CDR3 sequence (DNA): TGTGCCAGCAGTGGGGGAGGGGGCTACACCTTC. Amino acid sequence: CASSGGGGYTF.

The chain recombines TRBV20-1 with TRBJ1-2; D not resolved. The V gene's germline CDR1 is DFQATT and CDR2 SNEGSKA (reference sequence). The CDR3 runs to 11 residues. Deletions cut 0 bases from V and 3 bases from J, with 2 bases between. The CDR3 sequence: CSAREDYGYTF. The CDR3 nucleotides read TGCAGTGCTAGAGAAGACTATGGCTACACCTTC.

Regarding this clone: The same CDR3 can be traced to other DNA sequences in this sample. The chain carries TRBV4-1 and TRBJ2-7; no definite D call. Trimming took 0 bases from V and 4 from J, leaving 4 bases between them. The CDR3 is 12 residues long. Germline V lookup: CDR1 MGHRA, CDR2 YSYEKL. CDR3 DNA sequence: TGCGCCAGCAGCCAAGATGGATACGAGCAGTACTTC. Protein sequence: CASSQDGYEQYF.

V gene TRBV7-9 combines with J gene TRBJ2-5, with 7 bases that match TRBD2. CDR1 and CDR2 (germline): SEHNR, FQNEAQ (reference sequence). This CDR3 spans 16 amino acids. The V segment lost 1 base and the J segment 5 bases; nucleotides outside the gene matches: 10. As DNA, the CDR3 is TGTGCCAGCAGCTTAGGACTCGGGGGGTCGGGGGAGACCCAGTACTTC. Protein: CASSLGLGGSGETQYF.

This clone appeared a single time. J is TRBJ1-1 and V is TRBV7-6; weak D call: TRBD1 (5 bases). The germline CDR1 and CDR2 sequences are SGHVS and FNYEAQ. V was shortened by 5 bases and J by 0 bases, with 10 bases between the two germline ends. This CDR3 region has 14 residues. The CDR3 DNA follows: TGTGCCAGCAGCCGACAGCTGATGAACACTGAAGCTTTCTTT. It translates to CASSRQLMNTEAFF. The full variable domain, with the rest looked up from reference TRBV7-6 and TRBJ1-1, is GAGVSQSPRYKVTKRGQDVALRCDPISGHVSLYWYRQALGQGPEFLTYFNYEAQQDKSGLPNDRFSAERPEGSISTLTIQRTEQRDSAMYRCASSRQLMNTEAFFGQGTRLTVV.

The chain links TRBV15 to TRBJ2-2; D ambiguous. Germline assignment: CDR1 LNHNV and CDR2 YYDKDF (reference sequence). This CDR3 has 12 amino acids. Trimming removed 3 bases from V and 7 bases from J, with 6 bases in between. CDR3 sequence reads: CATSRLHGELFF. The CDR3 DNA is TGTGCCACCAGCAGGCTACACGGGGAGCTGTTTTTT.

The chain has TRBV10-2 and TRBJ2-2; TRBD2 is a possible D gene (6 bases). V shed 6 bases and J shed 1 base, with 9 bases lying between them. This CDR3 comprises 14 residues. The germline V gene encodes CDR1 WSHSY and CDR2 SAAADI. This CDR3 is CASSSGLNTGELFF. CDR3 bases: TGCGCCAGCAGCTCGGGACTGAACACCGGGGAGCTGTTTTTT.

This chain joins TRBV5-6 and TRBJ2-7; D is undetermined. CDR3 size: 15 residues. Looked up from germline, CDR1 is SGHDT and CDR2 is YYEEEE. V was clipped by 4 bases and J by 5 bases, with 19 bases between them. For the CDR3, the DNA is TGTGCCAGCAGCCCTACACGGAACCTTAGGAACGAGCAGTACTTC. Residues: CASSPTRNLRNEQYF.

The chain combines TRBV6-5 with TRBJ2-5; weak D call: TRBD1 (5 bases). V was pared by 0 bases and J by 10 bases, with 12 bases between. Germline values: CDR1 MNHEY, CDR2 SVGAGI. There are 13 residues in the CDR3. Here the CDR3 reads CASSYSSQGNQYF. Here the CDR3 DNA reads TGTGCCAGCAGTTACTCGAGCCAGGGTAACCAGTACTTC.

This chain links TRBV19 with TRBJ2-7; D is undetermined. There are 13 residues in the CDR3. The V gene's germline CDR1 is LNHDA and CDR2 SQIVND (reference sequence). V was pared by 5 bases and J by 0 bases, with 8 bases between. The CDR3 DNA is TGTGCCAGTAGTCCGGCAGCCTCCTACGAGCAGTACTTC. Translating it yields CASSPAASYEQYF.

The chain carries TRBV7-9 and TRBJ2-7; D possibly corresponds to TRBD2 (5 bases). Trimming stripped 1 base from V and 5 bases from J, with 6 bases between. Germline-derived CDR1 and CDR2 are SEHNR and FQNEAQ (reference sequence). CDR3 length equals 12 residues. Here the CDR3 DNA reads TGTGCCAGCAGCTTAGAGAGGGACGAGCAGTACTTC. It specifies CASSLERDEQYF.

V is TRBV19 and J is TRBJ2-3, with TRBD2 identical over 11 bases. Germline CDR1 reads LNHDA; CDR2 reads SQIVND (reference sequence). The ends lost 3 bases at V and 6 bases at J; junction bases unmatched: 5. The CDR3 has 15 residues. CDR3 sequence: CASSISGRASDTQYF. CDR3 nucleotide sequence: TGTGCCAGTAGTATTAGCGGGAGGGCCTCGGATACGCAGTATTTT.

This clone was recorded once. V usage is TRBV30 and J usage is TRBJ2-7; D is undetermined. Germline V gene lookup returns CDR1 GTSNPN and CDR2 SVGIG (reference sequence). V dropped 0 bases and J dropped 7 bases, with 7 bases sitting between them. The CDR3 consists of 11 residues. The CDR3 loop reads CAWSVNWEQYF. CDR3 DNA: TGTGCCTGGAGTGTAAATTGGGAGCAGTACTTC.

The gene calls are TRBV6-5 and TRBJ1-5; D is uncertain. This CDR3 spans 15 amino acids. Germline CDR1 and CDR2: MNHEY and SVGAGI. Trimming cost V 1 base and J 0 bases, with 7 bases left between them. The CDR3 spells CASSYWHYSNQPQHF. The DNA for the CDR3 is TGTGCCAGCAGTTACTGGCACTATAGCAATCAGCCCCAGCATTTT.

The rearrangement links TRBV5-6 to TRBJ1-1; possible D gene TRBD1, 6 bases. V was shortened by 0 bases and J by 1 base, with 19 bases between the two germline ends. Germline lookup yields CDR1 SGHDT and CDR2 YYEEEE. The CDR3 contains 18 residues. For the CDR3, the DNA is TGTGCCAGCAGCTTGGCTAGTGCCAGGGGATATGGGAACACTGAAGCTTTCTTT. Translating it yields CASSLASARGYGNTEAFF.